The sequence of this T cell receptor beta chain was determined in a study of shared clonotypes between healthy human individuals. At the level of the study: CD4 naive cells filled three plates per donor, CD4 memory three, CD8 naive two and CD8 memory one.

Repertoires were generated with immunoSEQ multiplex PCR, while TCRdb's copy carries only in-frame clones and drops some. The data contain hundreds of thousands of clones, 96% of them singletons. The naive CD8 fraction comprised CD45RO-negative cells positively selected for CCR7 and excluded terminally differentiated effector memory CD45RA+ cells. Material: naive CD8+ T cells sorted from blood. This sequence was found in a woman in her twenties or thirties in good health.

CDR3 in amino acids: CASSKGEVQNEKLFF. The CDR3 DNA follows: TGTGCCAGCAGCAAAGGGGAGGTTCAAAATGAAAAACTGTTTTTT. The chain is built from TRBV11-2 and TRBJ1-4, with D maybe TRBD1 (5 bases). V lost 5 bases and J lost 5, with 15 bases in between. Germline CDR1 reads SGHAT; CDR2 reads FQNNGV. The CDR3 runs to 15 residues.